The 25 T cell receptor beta chains below all came from one sample that was sequenced in a study of OX40 agonist ivuxolimab in advanced cancers. Sequenced by immunoSEQ multiplex PCR; TCRdb stores in-frame clones only, minus some. The sample has over 45,000 clones, approximately 90% seen once; the top ten hold 31%. The source was CD4+ or CD8+ T cells sorted from blood, collected in a trial of the OX40 agonist ivuxolimab. The receptors were sampled from an adult with an advanced solid tumor such as melanoma, head and neck, liver or kidney cancer.

On this clone: Mismatch with germline at one junction end may stem from a read error. This rearrangement joins TRBV5-1 to TRBJ1-1, with 8 bases identical to TRBD1. Germline V lookup: CDR1 SGHRS, CDR2 YFSETQ. This CDR3 is built from 18 residues. For the CDR3, the DNA is TGCGCCAGCAGCGGAACAGGGGGAGTTGGATACATGAACGCTGAAGCTTTCTTT. Its translation is CASSGTGGVGYMNAEAFF.

The CDR3 spells CASSSLMGGPADTQYF. CDR3 coding DNA: TGTGCCAGCAGCAGCCTGATGGGAGGGCCCGCGGATACGCAGTATTTT. The chain carries TRBV13 and TRBJ2-3; TRBD2 matches 7 bases. Germline-derived CDR1 and CDR2 are PRHDT and FYEKMQ (reference sequence). The CDR3 is made up of 16 amino acids. The trim removed 5 bases at V and 6 bases at J, leaving 14 bases unmatched.

The rearrangement uses TRBV6-5 and TRBJ1-1; the D gene is possibly TRBD1 (5 bases). Trimming removed 6 bases from V and 5 bases from J, with 16 bases in between. The CDR3 is 14 amino acids. From germline, CDR1 is MNHEY and CDR2 SVGAGI. CDR3 in amino acids: CASRLGQWGTEAFF. In nucleotides, the CDR3 is TGTGCCAGCAGGCTAGGACAATGGGGAACTGAAGCTTTCTTT.

This clone was seen a handful of times. The chain uses TRBV28 and TRBJ2-7; D call uncertain. CDR1 is MDHEN and CDR2 is SYDVKM in the germline V gene. V was shortened by 6 bases and J by 5 bases, with 11 bases between the two germline ends. This CDR3 has 12 amino acids. CDR3 region: CASRPLGNEQYF. CDR3 coding DNA: TGTGCCAGCAGGCCTCTAGGAAACGAGCAGTACTTC.

This clone was detected only once. J is TRBJ1-1 and V is TRBV6-5; D uncertain. Trimming removed 4 bases from V and 5 bases from J, with 11 bases in between. This CDR3 contains 13 residues. CDR1 is MNHEY, CDR2 SVGAGI, per germline. CDR3 sequence reads: CASSWNLETEAFF. The CDR3 region has the DNA TGTGCCAGCAGTTGGAACCTGGAGACTGAAGCTTTCTTT.

The chain combines TRBV27 with TRBJ1-5; the D is unclear. The CDR3 is 14 residues long. Germline V CDR1 and CDR2: MNHEY, SMNVEV (reference sequence). V was trimmed by 2 bases and J by 2 bases, leaving 7 bases between them. In DNA, the CDR3 is TGTGCCAGCAGTTTAGGTCAGGGCAATCAGCCCCAGCATTTT. This translates into CASSLGQGNQPQHF.

This chain joins TRBV4-2 and TRBJ2-1, with 7 bases aligning to TRBD2. The J segment lost 5 bases and the V segment lost 0 bases, leaving 7 bases of the junction unmatched. Germline values: CDR1 LGHNA, CDR2 YNFKEQ. The CDR3 sequence is 16 residues long. The CDR3 coding sequence is TGTGCCAGCAGCCAAGAGGGTGGGCTAGCGGACAATGAGCAGTTCTTC. Its protein is CASSQEGGLADNEQFF.

This chain joins TRBV5-4 and TRBJ2-7, with D uncertain. From germline, CDR1 is SGHNT and CDR2 YYREEE (reference sequence). This CDR3 contains 15 residues. V lost 5 bases to trimming and J lost 2 bases, with 17 bases between them. The CDR3 sequence: CASSNGPGVTYEQYF. Written as DNA, the CDR3 is TGTGCCAGCAGTAACGGACCAGGTGTGACCTACGAGCAGTACTTC.

V is TRBV7-9 and J is TRBJ2-4, with D unclear. The germline V gene has CDR1 SEHNR and CDR2 FQNEAQ (reference sequence). This CDR3 is built from 15 residues. Trimming shortened V by 2 bases and J by 0 bases, and 8 bases separated the two germline ends. CDR3 sequence (DNA): TGTGCCAGCAGCTTAACCCCGACAGCCAAAAACATTCAGTACTTC. Translated: CASSLTPTAKNIQYF.

The chain combines TRBV15 with TRBJ1-5; D ambiguous. V lost 5 bases and J 1 base, leaving 9 bases between the germline ends. The CDR3 totals 14 residues. Germline V lookup: CDR1 LNHNV, CDR2 YYDKDF (reference sequence). CDR3 bases: TGTGCCACCAGCTGGGGTATGAGCAATCAGCCCCAGCATTTT. The encoded protein is CATSWGMSNQPQHF.

V and J are TRBV9 and TRBJ2-1, with D possibly matching TRBD2 (6 bases). In germline, CDR1 is SGDLS, CDR2 YYNGEE. The CDR3 runs to 12 residues. The V end was cut by 3 bases, the J end by 5 bases, with 6 bases between. CDR3: CASSGGDNEQFF. The CDR3 DNA sequence: TGTGCCAGCAGCGGGGGGGACAATGAGCAGTTCTTC. Looking up the rest from reference TRBV9 and TRBJ2-1 gives the full variable domain: DSGVTQTPKHLITATGQRVTLRCSPRSGDLSVYWYQQSLDQGLQFLIQYYNGEERAKGNILERFSAQQFPDLHSELNLSSLELGDSALYFCASSGGDNEQFFGPGTRLTVL.

The chain couples TRBV9 to TRBJ2-3; D may be TRBD2 (6 bases). Germline CDR1 SGDLS, CDR2 YYNGEE. V lost 5 bases and J lost 1, with 11 bases in between. The length of the CDR3 is 14 residues. The CDR3 DNA reads TGTGCCAGCAGTGGTAGCGGTGGCACAGATACGCAGTATTTT. Protein sequence: CASSGSGGTDTQYF.

In this sample, this clone turned up once. The chain carries TRBV27 and TRBJ2-7; 12 nucleotides agree with TRBD1. V lost 2 bases to trimming and J lost 2 bases; unmatched junction nucleotides: 16. CDR1 is MNHEY and CDR2 is SMNVEV in the germline V gene (reference sequence). This CDR3 spans 20 amino acids. The CDR3 DNA follows: TGTGCCAGCAGTTTACCCCCGCCGGGACAGGGGGCATATCCCACCTACGAGCAGTACTTC. Translating gives CASSLPPPGQGAYPTYEQYF.

CDR3 in DNA: TGTGCCACTGGACGGAGCACAGATACGCAGTATTTT. Encoded protein: CATGRSTDTQYF. The V and J genes are TRBV7-9 and TRBJ2-3; D uncertain. The CDR3 totals 12 residues. Trimming took off 10 bases at V and 0 bases at J, with 8 bases between the two ends. CDR1 is SEHNR, CDR2 FQNEAQ, per germline (reference sequence).

The chain employs TRBV11-2 and TRBJ2-2, with a tentative D call TRBD2 (5 bases). The CDR3 is made up of 15 amino acids. Between the trimmed V and J ends, which lost 1 base and 4 bases, there was a span of 10 bases. Per germline, CDR1 SGHAT and CDR2 FQNNGV. Written as DNA, the CDR3 is TGTGCCAGCAGCTTAGGTTGGGAGACCACCGGGGAGCTGTTTTTT. This translates into CASSLGWETTGELFF.

This clone has just one count. Here the CDR3 reads CASSPKVREVPVLNNNEQFF. CDR3 nucleotide sequence: TGTGCCAGCAGCCCGAAGGTGCGGGAGGTACCAGTCTTGAATAACAATGAGCAGTTCTTC. The chain recombines TRBV7-8 with TRBJ2-1; 8 bases are a match to TRBD2. V shed 5 bases, J shed 5 bases, and the junction held 23 bases outside the gene matches. This CDR3 has 20 residues. Germline V lookup: CDR1 SGHVS, CDR2 FQNEAQ. Variable domain in full (rest from reference TRBV7-8 and TRBJ2-1): GAGVSQSPRYKVAKRGQDVALRCDPISGHVSLFWYQQALGQGPEFLTYFQNEAQLDKSGLPSDRFFAERPEGSVSTLKIQRTQQEDSAVYLCASSPKVREVPVLNNNEQFFGPGTRLTVL.

V gene TRBV10-2 combines with J gene TRBJ2-7, with D maybe TRBD2 (6 bases). The germline V and J ends were trimmed by 5 bases and 5 bases, with 22 bases remaining between them. CDR1 is WSHSY and CDR2 is SAAADI in the germline V gene. The CDR3 is 16 amino acids. This CDR3 is CASSNGATLTRDEQYF. The CDR3 DNA sequence: TGCGCCAGCAGTAACGGGGCAACTTTGACTAGGGACGAGCAGTACTTC.

V usage is TRBV4-1 and J usage is TRBJ2-7, with D maybe TRBD2 (6 bases). CDR1 is MGHRA, CDR2 YSYEKL, per germline. The germline V and J ends were trimmed by 4 bases and 5 bases, with 9 bases remaining between them. There are 12 residues in the CDR3. The CDR3 loop reads CASSRTGDEQYF. CDR3 sequence (DNA): TGCGCCAGCAGCCGGACGGGGGACGAGCAGTACTTC.

The chain carries TRBV27 and TRBJ2-7; 8 bases are shared with TRBD1. The CDR3 is 14 amino acids. V lost 3 bases, J lost 0 bases, and 1 base stayed unmatched. Germline V CDR1 and CDR2: MNHEY, SMNVEV (reference sequence). DNA for the CDR3: TGTGCCAGCAGTTTGACAGGGGTCTCCTACGAGCAGTACTTC. Encoded protein: CASSLTGVSYEQYF.

The DNA for the CDR3 is TGCAGCGTTGAAGATTCGGGAGGAGTCTACAATGAGCAGTTCTTC. Its translation is CSVEDSGGVYNEQFF. J is TRBJ2-1 and V is TRBV29-1; the match to TRBD2 covers 7 bases. The CDR3 extends over 15 amino acids. J lost 3 bases, V lost 0 bases, and 5 bases had no gene match. The V gene's germline CDR1 is SQVTM and CDR2 ANQGSEA.

CDR3 bases: TGTGCCAGCAGTTTAGGGTTAGCGGGAGTAGTGAATGAGCAGTTCTTC. Amino acid sequence: CASSLGLAGVVNEQFF. This chain joins TRBV28 and TRBJ2-1; 9 bases line up with TRBD2. This CDR3 is 16 amino acids long. CDR1 is MDHEN, CDR2 SYDVKM, per germline. J lost 7 bases, V lost 2 bases, and 9 bases had no gene match. Full variable domain (outside the CDR3, taken from reference TRBV28 and TRBJ2-1): DVKVTQSSRYLVKRTGEKVFLECVQDMDHENMFWYRQDPGLGLRLIYFSYDVKMKEKGDIPEGYSVSREKKERFSLILESASTNQTSMYLCASSLGLAGVVNEQFFGPGTRLTVL.

The chain recombines TRBV9 with TRBJ2-7; a weak D match, TRBD1 (5 bases). Trimming shortened V by 0 bases and J by 5 bases, and 6 bases separated the two germline ends. CDR1 is SGDLS, CDR2 YYNGEE, per germline. The CDR3 spans 12 residues. The CDR3 bases are TGTGCCAGCAGCGTAGAGGGGAACGAGCAGTACTTC. This encodes CASSVEGNEQYF. Supplemented by reference TRBV9 and TRBJ2-7, the full variable domain reads DSGVTQTPKHLITATGQRVTLRCSPRSGDLSVYWYQQSLDQGLQFLIQYYNGEERAKGNILERFSAQQFPDLHSELNLSSLELGDSALYFCASSVEGNEQYFGPGTRLTVT.

The chain couples TRBV28 to TRBJ2-5, with D tentatively TRBD1 (6 bases). CDR1 MDHEN and CDR2 SYDVKM come from the germline V gene. CDR3 size: 13 residues. Trimming removed 7 bases at V and 5 bases at J, with 14 bases between. The CDR3 here is CASKDRLRETQYF. The CDR3 DNA sequence: TGTGCCAGCAAAGACAGGCTGAGGGAGACCCAGTACTTC. Supplemented by reference TRBV28 and TRBJ2-5, the full variable domain reads DVKVTQSSRYLVKRTGEKVFLECVQDMDHENMFWYRQDPGLGLRLIYFSYDVKMKEKGDIPEGYSVSREKKERFSLILESASTNQTSMYLCASKDRLRETQYFGPGTRLLVL.

The rearrangement joins TRBV29-1 to TRBJ2-2, with 7 nucleotides matching TRBD2. Trimming cost V 4 bases and J 4 bases; bases outside gene matches: 12. The CDR3 runs 16 residues. Germline V gives CDR1 SQVTM, CDR2 ANQGSEA. The CDR3 DNA sequence: TGCAGCGTTGCCCCCGGGGACTACTTAAGCACCGGGGAGCTGTTTTTT. Translating it yields CSVAPGDYLSTGELFF.

The chain has TRBV11-1 and TRBJ2-5; D ambiguous. The CDR3 spans 14 residues. Germline CDR1 and CDR2: SGHAT and FQDESV (reference sequence). With 1 base removed from V and 0 bases from J, the gap between germline ends came to 6 bases. The CDR3 coding sequence is TGTGCCAGCAGCTTAGAGGAAAACCAAGAGACCCAGTACTTC. Translating gives CASSLEENQETQYF.